This note documents a single T cell receptor beta chain sequence. These data come from a study of cytomegalovirus exposure and HLA in healthy donors. The CDR3 extends over 13 amino acids. V lost 6 bases and J 3 bases, leaving 8 bases between the germline ends. CDR1 and CDR2 (germline): KGHSH, LQKENI. Amplification used 60 Vbeta primers and 13 Jbeta primers. Only in-frame clones appear in the TCRdb table, and some are missing; sequencing was by immunoSEQ multiplex PCR. The sample contains about 130,000 clones, 81% of which appear only once. The receptor was isolated from a man between 18 and 29 years old in good health and CMV-seronegative. The sequenced sample consisted of PBMCs. The chain couples TRBV18 to TRBJ2-2; D possibly corresponds to TRBD1 (5 bases). The CDR3 DNA is TGTGCCAGCTCGCAACAGGACACCGGGGAGCTGTTTTTT. The encoded protein is CASSQQDTGELFF.